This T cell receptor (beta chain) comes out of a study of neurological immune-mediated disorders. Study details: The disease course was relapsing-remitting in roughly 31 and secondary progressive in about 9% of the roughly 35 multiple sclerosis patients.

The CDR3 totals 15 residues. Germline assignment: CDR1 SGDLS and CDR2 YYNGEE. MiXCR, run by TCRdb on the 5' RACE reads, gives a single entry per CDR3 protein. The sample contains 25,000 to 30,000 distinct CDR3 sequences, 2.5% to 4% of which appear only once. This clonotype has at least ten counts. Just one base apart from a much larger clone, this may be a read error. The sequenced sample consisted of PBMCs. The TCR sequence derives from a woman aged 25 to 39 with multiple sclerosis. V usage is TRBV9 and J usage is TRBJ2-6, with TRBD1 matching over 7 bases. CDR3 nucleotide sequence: TGTGCCAGCAGCAGAACAGGGGCTGGGGCCAAAGTCCTGACTTTC. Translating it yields CASSRTGAGAKVLTF.